Each of the 24 T cell receptor beta chains below was sequenced from the same sample in a study of shared clonotypes between healthy human individuals. Using immunoSEQ multiplex PCR, the repertoire was profiled, and TCRdb retains in-frame clones only, with some absent. The data contain roughly 1 million clones, around 74% of them singletons. Sequencing was carried out using memory CD4+ T cells sorted from blood. Noted subset: CD45RA-negative fraction. All receptors derive from a young man in good health.

Regarding this clone: Different DNA sequences within this sample yield the same CDR3. This sequence joins TRBV2 and TRBJ2-6; D not resolved. CDR1 and CDR2 (germline): SNHLY, FYNNEI. The CDR3 contains 15 residues. V lost 4 bases, J lost 0 bases, and 7 bases lay in between. The CDR3 bases are TGTGCCAGCAGTGGGGGTAGCTCTGGGGCCAACGTCCTGACTTTC. Translating it yields CASSGGSSGANVLTF.

The chain uses TRBV5-1 and TRBJ1-1; D is undetermined. Trimming took 4 bases from V and 4 from J, leaving 14 bases between them. The CDR3 consists of 14 residues. Looked up from germline, CDR1 is SGHRS and CDR2 is YFSETQ. As DNA, the CDR3 is TGCGCCAGCAGCGTGGGTGGGGTCAGCACTGAAGCTTTCTTT. Residues: CASSVGGVSTEAFF.

A single count supports this clone. The chain recombines TRBV5-1 with TRBJ1-2; TRBD1 agrees at 10 bases. The CDR3 spans 15 residues. Trimming cost V 4 bases and J 8 bases; bases outside gene matches: 11. Germline CDR1 SGHRS, CDR2 YFSETQ. In DNA form, the CDR3 reads TGCGCCAGCAGCGAGGAGACAGGGGGCGCGAGGGGCTACACCTTC. Its protein is CASSEETGGARGYTF.

This clone showed up many times. The chain couples TRBV21-1 to TRBJ2-2; TRBD2 is the table's D call and was not checked against the DNA. TRBV21-1 is a pseudogene segment. The CDR3 is made up of 17 amino acids. CDR3 residues: CAITRTSGALGTGELFF. In DNA, the CDR3 is TGTGCCATTACGAGGACTAGCGGAGCCCTGGGGACCGGGGAGCTGTTTTTT.

The V and J genes are TRBV19 and TRBJ2-5; 8 bases align to TRBD2. CDR1 and CDR2 (germline): LNHDA, SQIVND (reference sequence). The CDR3 runs to 14 residues. The trim removed 5 bases at V and 5 bases at J, leaving 7 bases unmatched. This chain's CDR3 is CASSPLAGRETQYF. In DNA form, the CDR3 reads TGTGCCAGTAGTCCTTTAGCGGGACGGGAGACCCAGTACTTC.

This clone has more than one count but fewer than ten. The chain carries TRBV2 and TRBJ1-6, with D hard to call. The germline CDR1 and CDR2 sequences are SNHLY and FYNNEI. This CDR3 spans 13 amino acids. Trimming cost V 3 bases and J 5 bases, with 5 bases left between them. CDR3 nucleotide sequence: TGTGCCAGCAGTGAGGCCCATAATTCACCCCTCCACTTT. It codes for CASSEAHNSPLHF.

The CDR3 DNA reads as TGTGCCAGTAGTCCCCGACAGGGGGCATACACCGGGGAGCTGTTTTTT. Protein product: CASSPRQGAYTGELFF. The chain links TRBV19 to TRBJ2-2, with 10 bases lining up with TRBD1. The V gene end was trimmed by 5 bases and the J gene end by 3 bases; junction bases not matched to a gene: 6. The CDR3 has 16 amino acids. Germline loops: CDR1 LNHDA, CDR2 SQIVND (reference sequence).

The chain couples TRBV21-1 to TRBJ2-1. TRBV21-1 is a pseudogene. This CDR3 contains 13 residues. CDR3 sequence reads: CPGAERIYNEQFF. CDR3 nucleotide sequence: TGCCCCGGGGCGGAGCGGATCTACAATGAGCAGTTCTTC.

The chain carries TRBV7-2 and TRBJ2-1, with TRBD2 identical over 7 bases. The V gene end was trimmed by 3 bases and the J gene end by 4 bases; junction bases not matched to a gene: 3. The CDR3 is 14 residues long. Germline V gene lookup returns CDR1 SGHTA and CDR2 FQGNSA. The CDR3 protein is CASSFRREYNEQFF. The CDR3 DNA sequence: TGTGCCAGCAGCTTTAGGCGGGAGTACAATGAGCAGTTCTTC.

This sequence joins TRBV5-5 and TRBJ1-1, with D uncertain. V gave up 3 bases and J gave up 3 bases, with 9 bases separating them. Germline CDR1 reads SGHKS; CDR2 reads YYEKEE (reference sequence). The CDR3 runs to 13 residues. CDR3: CASSSQTYTEAFF. The CDR3 nucleotides are TGTGCCAGCAGCTCTCAGACCTACACTGAAGCTTTCTTT.

Only a few counts were recorded for this clone. The gene calls are TRBV6-1 and TRBJ2-3; 9 bases are shared with TRBD2. This CDR3 contains 18 residues. Trimming cost V 1 base and J 4 bases; bases outside gene matches: 12. The germline gives CDR1 MNHNS, CDR2 SASEGT. CDR3 protein: CASSEEGPTSGFADTQYF. CDR3 DNA: TGTGCCAGCAGTGAAGAAGGGCCTACTAGCGGGTTTGCAGATACGCAGTATTTT.

The chain joins TRBV5-1 to TRBJ2-1; 11 nucleotides align to TRBD2. This CDR3 is 16 amino acids long. From germline, CDR1 is SGHRS and CDR2 YFSETQ. V lost 3 bases, J lost 4 bases, and 6 bases stayed unmatched. CDR3 coding DNA: TGCGCCAGCAGCTGGCCGACTAGCGGGACGTACAATGAGCAGTTCTTC. Protein product: CASSWPTSGTYNEQFF. Drawing the rest from reference TRBV5-1 and TRBJ2-1, the complete variable domain is KAGVTQTPRYLIKTRGQQVTLSCSPISGHRSVSWYQQTPGQGLQFLFEYFSETQRNKGNFPGRFSGRQFSNSRSEMNVSTLELGDSALYLCASSWPTSGTYNEQFFGPGTRLTVL.

Of note for this clone: Its ends do not fully match the called genes, so a read error is possible. V usage is TRBV5-1 and J usage is TRBJ1-1, with D maybe TRBD1 (6 bases). In germline, CDR1 is SGHRS, CDR2 YFSETQ. CDR3 length: 15 amino acids. CDR3 sequence reads: CASNLEGGRNTEAFF. The CDR3 nucleotides read TGCGCCAGCAACTTGGAAGGGGGGAGGAACACTGAAGCTTTCTTT.

This clone was seen once. The genes are TRBV5-6 and TRBJ1-1; D ambiguous. The CDR3 spans 12 residues. Germline-derived CDR1 and CDR2 are SGHDT and YYEEEE. V lost 7 bases and J 9 bases, leaving 16 bases between the germline ends. CDR3: CASRQRAHKAFF. CDR3 DNA: TGTGCCAGCCGGCAGCGGGCTCATAAAGCTTTCTTT.

This clone was counted only a few times. The chain employs TRBV10-3 and TRBJ1-1; possibly TRBD1 for D (6 bases). CDR1 and CDR2 from the germline V gene are ENHRY and SYGVKD. This CDR3 spans 12 amino acids. V gave up 10 bases and J gave up 1 base, with 10 bases separating them. The CDR3 reads CASSTGNTEAFF. In nucleotides, the CDR3 is TGTGCCAGCTCGACAGGGAACACTGAAGCTTTCTTT.

The chain recombines TRBV7-3 with TRBJ2-5, with 8 bases lining up with TRBD1. CDR3 length: 14 amino acids. Looked up from germline, CDR1 is SGHTA and CDR2 is FQGTGA. V lost 5 bases to trimming and J lost 4 bases; unmatched junction nucleotides: 6. The CDR3 sequence is CASSRTGLGETQYF. In DNA form, the CDR3 reads TGTGCCAGCAGCCGGACAGGGCTGGGAGAGACCCAGTACTTC.

This rearrangement joins TRBV5-1 to TRBJ2-5; a possible D gene is TRBD2 (7 bases). Trimming took off 3 bases at V and 5 bases at J, with 17 bases between the two ends. CDR1 and CDR2 (germline): SGHRS, YFSETQ. The CDR3 is made up of 15 amino acids. CDR3 in amino acids: CASSSNWGGGETQYF. The CDR3 bases are TGCGCCAGCAGCTCCAATTGGGGGGGCGGTGAGACCCAGTACTTC. The full variable domain, its missing parts supplied by reference TRBV5-1 and TRBJ2-5, is KAGVTQTPRYLIKTRGQQVTLSCSPISGHRSVSWYQQTPGQGLQFLFEYFSETQRNKGNFPGRFSGRQFSNSRSEMNVSTLELGDSALYLCASSSNWGGGETQYFGPGTRLLVL.

V and J are TRBV28 and TRBJ1-2; perhaps TRBD1 as D (5 bases). Germline values: CDR1 MDHEN, CDR2 SYDVKM. V dropped 2 bases and J dropped 7 bases, with 14 bases sitting between them. The CDR3 sequence is 14 residues long. In DNA, the CDR3 is TGTGCCAGCAGTTTACGGGACGGTCTTCGTGGCTACACCTTC. Translating gives CASSLRDGLRGYTF.

The rearrangement joins TRBV5-1 to TRBJ2-7; 8 nucleotides align to TRBD1. After removal of 5 bases from V and 1 base from J, the junction contained 11 bases not matched to a gene. Germline-derived CDR1 and CDR2 are SGHRS and YFSETQ. The CDR3 sequence is 16 residues long. CDR3 residues: CASRPQGALYSYEQYF. The CDR3 DNA sequence: TGCGCCAGCAGACCGCAGGGGGCGCTATATTCCTACGAGCAGTACTTC.

V is TRBV6-1 and J is TRBJ2-2; D possibly corresponds to TRBD1 (5 bases). The CDR3 has 15 amino acids. The V and J ends lost 2 bases and 4 bases respectively, with 11 bases between them. CDR1 and CDR2 (germline): MNHNS, SASEGT. CDR3: CASSERGITTGELFF. CDR3 sequence (DNA): TGTGCCAGCAGTGAAAGGGGTATCACCACCGGGGAGCTGTTTTTT.

V gene TRBV9 combines with J gene TRBJ2-1; unclear D gene. Trimming shortened V by 0 bases and J by 5 bases, and 12 bases separated the two germline ends. Germline loops: CDR1 SGDLS, CDR2 YYNGEE. There are 15 residues in the CDR3. The chain's CDR3 is CASSVDGTPHNEQFF. Here the CDR3 DNA reads TGTGCCAGCAGCGTAGACGGCACCCCCCACAATGAGCAGTTCTTC.

This sequence joins TRBV4-3 and TRBJ1-1; D is undetermined. The CDR3 contains 14 residues. CDR1 is LGHNA, CDR2 YSLEER, per germline. Trimming removed 3 bases at V and 1 base at J, with 9 bases between. CDR3 in DNA: TGCGCCAGCAGCCAGCGACCCCAGAACACTGAAGCTTTCTTT. The encoded protein is CASSQRPQNTEAFF.

The chain links TRBV2 to TRBJ2-5; D is perhaps TRBD2 (6 bases). Germline CDR1 reads SNHLY; CDR2 reads FYNNEI. Trimming cost V 5 bases and J 1 base, with 14 bases left between them. CDR3 length equals 15 residues. The CDR3: CASSSGRGAQETQYF. CDR3 nucleotides: TGTGCCAGCAGTTCTGGTCGCGGGGCCCAAGAGACCCAGTACTTC.

The rearrangement joins TRBV10-1 to TRBJ1-2; no firm D call. Per germline, CDR1 WNHNN and CDR2 SYGVQD (reference sequence). CDR3 size: 13 residues. V was trimmed by 2 bases and J by 4 bases, leaving 8 bases between them. The CDR3 nucleotides are TGCGCCAGCAGTGAGAACGCAGTCTATGGCTACACCTTC. Translation gives CASSENAVYGYTF.